Below, one TCR beta chain is given with its context. The target antigen is unknown. TCR beta libraries were made by quantitative 5'-RACE with molecular barcodes. TCRdb re-analysed the 5' RACE reads in MiXCR, keeping a single row per CDR3 protein. The sample holds approximately 220,000 distinct CDR3 sequences, roughly 10% seen once. The sample is drawn from a study of CD8 T cells in ankylosing spondylitis. Overall study results and limits: CD8+ by phenotype, disease-linked clones were relatively rare in peripheral blood. Seemingly characteristic of ankylosing spondylitis blood was a TCR beta motif consisting of several highly homologous variants.

V gave up 5 bases and J gave up 1 base, with 11 bases separating them. The CDR3 consists of 14 residues. The rearrangement joins TRBV12-3 or TRBV12-4 to TRBJ2-5, with D perhaps TRBD1 or TRBD2 (5 bases each). This sequence was found in a male donor with ankylosing spondylitis or in good health (not recorded which). Sample: blood, either unsorted or a sorted T cell fraction (not recorded which). CDR3 nucleotide sequence: TGTGCCAGCAGTCTAGTGGGGGTCCAAGAGACCCAGTACTTC. Encoded protein: CASSLVGVQETQYF.